This T cell receptor (beta chain) was sequenced for a study of blood T cell repertoires in COVID-19. The data were produced by immunoSEQ multiplex PCR, yet TCRdb's version contains in-frame clones alone and is incomplete. The top ten clones hold 7.9% of a sample with around 230,000 clones, 81% of them seen once. Germline V gene sequence: CDR1 LNHNV, CDR2 YYDKDF (reference sequence). V shed 3 bases, J shed 9 bases, and the junction held 6 bases outside the gene matches. The CDR3 consists of 16 residues. This clone was recorded a few times. The sequencing input was peripheral blood. The receptor's source is a woman aged 80 or older with acute or convalescent COVID-19. The rearrangement links TRBV15 to TRBJ2-2, with TRBD2 identical over 14 bases. The CDR3 coding sequence is TGTGCCACCAGCAGGGTGACTAGCGGGGGGGCCCGGGAGCTGTTTTTT. Translation: CATSRVTSGGARELFF.